This TCR beta chain emerged from a study of beta chain features in type 1 diabetes. The authors reverse transcribed all of the isolated RNA, so sequencing captured expressed TCRB transcripts. The data were produced by immunoSEQ multiplex PCR, yet TCRdb's version contains in-frame clones alone and is incomplete. The sample lists roughly 350,000 clones, roughly 11% occurring once. From germline, CDR1 is MNHEY and CDR2 SVGAGI. With V trimmed by 2 bases and J by 4 bases, 3 bases remained unmatched. The CDR3 length is 14 residues. The clonotype originates from a woman aged 25-40 years in good health. The genes are TRBV6-5 and TRBJ2-3, with 7 nucleotides matching TRBD1. Source material: naive CD4+ T cells from blood. DNA of the CDR3: TGTGCCAGCAGTTACAGGGGGCGCGCAGATACGCAGTATTTT. This encodes CASSYRGRADTQYF.